A selection of T cell receptor beta chains follows, all from one sample in a study of T cells after posttransplantation cyclophosphamide. Sequenced by immunoSEQ multiplex PCR; TCRdb stores in-frame clones only, minus some. The profile covers about 9,200 clones, with approximately 92% appearing a single time and about 1.6% taken by the ten largest. The sequenced sample consisted of memory CD4+ T cells sorted from PBMCs. The source is a woman between 55 and 75 years old in good health, CMV-negative, and a related stem cell transplant donor. CDR3s include the opening cysteine and the closing phenylalanine or tryptophan. A D gene is named only where the DNA matches it firmly. Part of the rows lack a size; the others show once, few, many or a class for expanded clones.

TRBJ2-7 | TRBD2 | TRBV7-2 | . | TGTGCCAGCAGCCCCAGCGGGGGTCCCTACGAGCAGTACTTC | CASSPSGGPYEQYF
TRBJ1-5 | . | TRBV19 | once | TGTGCCAGTAGTCCCCTCGATCAGCCCCAGCATTTT | CASSPLDQPQHF
TRBJ2-1 | TRBD2 | TRBV11-1 | . | TGTGCCAGCAGCTTAGCGGGAGGGCCCAATGAGCAGTTCTTC | CASSLAGGPNEQFF
TRBJ2-6 | . | TRBV19 | . | TGTGCCAGTAGTTCATACGGGGGTTCTGGGGCCAACGTCCTGACTTTC | CASSSYGGSGANVLTF
TRBJ1-2 | TRBD1 | TRBV6-5 | . | TGTGCCAGCCAAGACAGGGGGCGCGGCTACACCTTC | CASQDRGRGYTF
TRBJ1-1 | . | TRBV5-6 | . | TGTGCCAGCGAACTTAGGAGCACAGGGACATGGTTTGTGACTGAAGCTTTCTTT | CASELRSTGTWFVTEAFF
TRBJ2-3 | . | TRBV27 | . | TGTGCCAGCAGTCTTCAAGGGGTCACAGATACGCAGTATTTT | CASSLQGVTDTQYF
TRBJ2-2 | TRBD1 | TRBV19 | . | TGTGCCAGTCGACAGGGGGGTGGCACCGGGGAGCTGTTTTTT | CASRQGGGTGELFF
TRBJ2-7 | . | TRBV10-2 | . | TGCGCCAGCAGTTGGGACTTATCCTACGAGCAGTACTTC | CASSWDLSYEQYF
TRBJ1-5 | . | TRBV28 | . | TGTGCCAGCAGTCCCGGGACGGGGGATCAGCCCCAGCATTTT | CASSPGTGDQPQHF
TRBJ1-5 | . | TRBV28 | . | TGTGCCAGCAGTTATTACGGGGGGAGTAGCAATCAGCCCCAGCATTTT | CASSYYGGSSNQPQHF
TRBJ1-2 | TRBD1 | TRBV4-2 | . | TGTGCCAGCAGCCAAGATCTGGGGACAGGGGCGATTAAGGACTATGGCTACACCTTC | CASSQDLGTGAIKDYGYTF
TRBJ2-7 | . | TRBV4-3 | . | TGCGCCAGCAGCCATGCGGACAATTACAGTTTCTACGAGCAGTACTTC | CASSHADNYSFYEQYF
TRBJ1-2 | . | TRBV6-5 | . | TGTGCCACCAAGGGAGCTAACTATGGCTACACCTTC | CATKGANYGYTF
TRBJ2-3 | . | TRBV7-3 | . | TGTGCCAGCAGCTTAACGCCCAGGGGTTATACGCAGTATTTT | CASSLTPRGYTQYF
TRBJ2-1 | TRBD1 | TRBV7-9 | once | TGTGCCAGCAGCTCGCCGGGACAGGGGAGCCGGAATGAGCAGTTCTTC | CASSSPGQGSRNEQFF
TRBJ1-6 | TRBD1 | TRBV4-2 | . | TGTGCCAGCAGCCAAGATCTACAGGGGGGTCCCTCACCCCTCCACTTT | CASSQDLQGGPSPLHF
TRBJ1-2 | . | TRBV11-2 | once | TGTGCCAGCAGCGTGATACAGGGCTATGGCTACACCTTC | CASSVIQGYGYTF
TRBJ2-4 | TRBD2 | TRBV5-4 | . | TGTGCCAGCAGCTTGGGGCTGGCGGGGGGAAGCAAAAACATTCAGTACTTC | CASSLGLAGGSKNIQYF
TRBJ1-1 | . | TRBV7-2 | . | TGTGCCAGCAGCTTAGAAGTGGGGGCAGCTGCTGAAGCTTTCTTT | CASSLEVGAAAEAFF
TRBJ2-2 | TRBD2 | TRBV10-3 | . | TGTGCCATCAGTGCGGTAGCGGGGTCGACCGGGGAGCTGTTTTTT | CAISAVAGSTGELFF
TRBJ2-2 | . | TRBV11-3 | . | TGTGCCAGCAGCTCACGGTCCATGAACACCGGGGAGCTGTTTTTT | CASSSRSMNTGELFF
TRBJ1-6 | TRBD1 | TRBV5-5 | . | TGTGCCAGCAGCATGACAGGGATGGATAATTCACCCCTCCACTTT | CASSMTGMDNSPLHF
TRBJ2-1 | . | TRBV19 | . | TGTGCCAGTAGTATAGATCGGACAGCAACTCGCAATGAGCAGTTCTTC | CASSIDRTATRNEQFF
TRBJ2-2 | TRBD2 | TRBV19 | . | TGTGCCAGTAGTACCGCGGGACTAGCGAAAGGCGGGGAGCTGTTTTTT | CASSTAGLAKGGELFF
TRBJ1-1 | . | TRBV7-3 | . | TGTGCCAGCAGCTACGGGCCTGTGGGGGGGGGAGCTTTCTTT | CASSYGPVGGGAFF
TRBJ1-5 | . | TRBV1 | . | TGCACCAGCAGCTACAGGGTTTTCAGCCAGCCCCAGCATTTT | CTSSYRVFSQPQHF
TRBJ1-2 | . | TRBV28 | . | TGTGCCAGCCGGCCTGCGGGGGGCCACCTTGTCTATGGCTACACCTTC | CASRPAGGHLVYGYTF
TRBJ2-7 | TRBD1 | TRBV28 | once | TGTGCCAGCAGGTCCGGACAGGCCCACTACGAGCAGTACTTC | CASRSGQAHYEQYF
TRBJ2-3 | . | TRBV6-6 | . | TGTGCCAGCAGTTACGGTACAGGGGGGGCAGATACGCAGTATTTT | CASSYGTGGADTQYF
TRBJ2-1 | TRBD1 | TRBV6-1 | . | TGTGCCAGCAGTCTACAGGGGGCAGGGAATGAGCAGTTCTTC | CASSLQGAGNEQFF
TRBJ1-6 | . | TRBV19 | . | TGTGCCAGTAGTGGGGGCTCTGGCTATAATTCACCCCTCCACTTT | CASSGGSGYNSPLHF
TRBJ1-3 | . | TRBV6-1 | . | TGTGCCAGCAGGCGAACACAGGGAGTTGGAGACACCATATATTTT | CASRRTQGVGDTIYF
TRBJ2-5 | TRBD1 | TRBV29-1 | . | TGCAGCGTTGAAGGACAGGGGACGGGAGAGACCCAGTACTTC | CSVEGQGTGETQYF
TRBJ1-6 | . | TRBV28 | . | TGTGCCAGCAGTCCTTCCTTTAATTCACCCCTCCACTTT | CASSPSFNSPLHF
TRBJ1-3 | . | TRBV9 | . | TGTGCCAGCAGCGTGTACAGGGATGGGGCCTCTGGAAACACCATATATTTT | CASSVYRDGASGNTIYF
TRBJ2-1 | . | TRBV4-3 | . | TGCGCCAGCAGCCAAGAACTGGACAGTTACAATGAGCAGTTCTTC | CASSQELDSYNEQFF
TRBJ2-2 | TRBD2 | TRBV19 | . | TGTGCCAGTAGTATAGATGTGAGCGGGAGGCGGACCGGGGAGCTGTTTTTT | CASSIDVSGRRTGELFF
TRBJ1-4 | TRBD1 | TRBV28 | once | TGTGCCAGCAGTTCCCCCGGGACAGGCAATGAAAAACTGTTTTTT | CASSSPGTGNEKLFF
TRBJ2-1 | . | TRBV7-9 | . | TGTGCCAGCAGCTTAGCGTCCAGTTACAATGAGCAGTTCTTC | CASSLASSYNEQFF
TRBJ1-2 | . | TRBV6-5 | . | TGTGCCAGCATTTCTGGGGAGCTGGGTGGCTACACCTTC | CASISGELGGYTF
TRBJ1-6 | . | TRBV19 | . | TGTGCCAGTATGGAGGGGCTCTCCTATAATTCACCCCTCCACTTT | CASMEGLSYNSPLHF
TRBJ1-1 | . | TRBV30 | . | TGTGCCTGGAGGGCAGGGATAAACACTGAAGCTTTCTTT | CAWRAGINTEAFF
TRBJ1-1 | TRBD1 | TRBV27 | once | TGTGCCAGCACCACCGGGACAGGGCCCGCTGAAGCCTTCTTT | CASTTGTGPAEAFF
TRBJ2-3 | TRBD1 | TRBV5-5 | . | TGTGCCAGCGGTGGTGAGGGGGCTAGCACAGATACGCAGTATTTT | CASGGEGASTDTQYF
TRBJ1-5 | . | TRBV5-4 | . | TGTGCCAGCAGCTTAGCTGGTGATGGCAATCAGCCCCAGCATTTT | CASSLAGDGNQPQHF
TRBJ1-1 | TRBD1 | TRBV5-1 | . | TGCGCCAGCAGCGGGGACAGAAACACTGAAGCTTTCTTT | CASSGDRNTEAFF
TRBJ2-1 | TRBD2 | TRBV15 | . | TGTGCCACCAGCAGGGGGCTTAGCGGGGGGGCCGGCGACAATGAGCAGTTCTTC | CATSRGLSGGAGDNEQFF
TRBJ2-1 | TRBD1 | TRBV11-2 | . | TGTGCCAGCAGCTCGCAACCAGGGGGGCAGTTCTTC | CASSSQPGGQFF
TRBJ2-2 | TRBD1 | TRBV25-1 | . | TGTGCCACGAGGGGACAGGGAGACACCGGGGAGCTGTTTTTT | CATRGQGDTGELFF
TRBJ1-2 | TRBD1 | TRBV27 | . | TGTGCCAGCTCGGACAGGCCACTTTATGGCTACACCTTC | CASSDRPLYGYTF
TRBJ2-7 | TRBD2 | TRBV4-2 | . | TGTGCCAGCAGCCAACTAGCGGGAGGGGGCGAGCAGTACTTC | CASSQLAGGGEQYF
TRBJ1-6 | TRBD1 | TRBV4-2 | few | TGTGCCAGCAGCCCGGGACAGCAGGGGGCCTTTAATTCACCCCTCCACTTT | CASSPGQQGAFNSPLHF
TRBJ2-7 | TRBD2 | TRBV10-3 | . | TGTGCCATCAGTGAGTCCACTAGCGGGAGCAGGGACGAGCAGTACTTC | CAISESTSGSRDEQYF
TRBJ2-7 | . | TRBV28 | . | TGTGCCAGCAGTTTATCGTGGCGAGGGAAAAGCGGGCCTCCCTACGAGCAGTACTTC | CASSLSWRGKSGPPYEQYF
TRBJ1-5 | TRBD1 | TRBV7-2 | . | TGTGCCAGCAGCACCCGACAGGGAAGCCAGCCCCAGCATTTT | CASSTRQGSQPQHF
TRBJ2-1 | . | TRBV11-3 | . | TGTGCCAGCAGCCCGACAGCCAGAGACAATGAGCAGTTCTTC | CASSPTARDNEQFF